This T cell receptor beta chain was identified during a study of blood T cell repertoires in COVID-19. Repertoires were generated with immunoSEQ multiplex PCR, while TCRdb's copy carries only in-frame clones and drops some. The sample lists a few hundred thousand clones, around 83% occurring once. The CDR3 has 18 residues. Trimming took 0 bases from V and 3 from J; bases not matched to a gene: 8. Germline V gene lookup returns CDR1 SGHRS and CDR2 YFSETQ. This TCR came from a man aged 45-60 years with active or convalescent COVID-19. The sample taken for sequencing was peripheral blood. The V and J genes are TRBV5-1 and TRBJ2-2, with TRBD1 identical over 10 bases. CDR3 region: CASSLAGQGRSDTGELFF. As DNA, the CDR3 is TGCGCCAGCAGCTTGGCGGGACAGGGGCGGTCCGACACCGGGGAGCTGTTTTTT.